This T cell receptor (beta chain) was captured by sequencing in a study of blood T cell repertoires in COVID-19. V was clipped by 5 bases and J by 4 bases; unmatched bases: 10. The CDR3 is 18 amino acids. CDR1 SGHAT and CDR2 FQNNGV come from the germline V gene. Ages ranged from about 18 to 89 years, with residence in some 25 US areas. Authors' methods: Quantification of nucleated cells was approximated via reference gene primer amplification. Measured with immunoSEQ multiplex PCR; TCRdb has only the in-frame clones, and not every one. V and J calls and clone size are those listed in that table; D and trimming were worked out from the DNA. The repertoire consists of fewer than 400,000 clones, with over 90% occurring once and the leading ten covering roughly 3.6%.

The specimen sequenced was PBMCs or T cells enriched from blood (not recorded which). V gene TRBV11-2 combines with J gene TRBJ2-1, with 14 positions matching TRBD2. The clonotype comes from a woman younger than 45 who had been exposed to COVID-19. This chain's CDR3 is CASSTTSGGALSYNEQFF. CDR3 DNA sequence: TGTGCCAGCAGCACGACTAGCGGGGGGGCCCTCTCATACAATGAGCAGTTCTTC.